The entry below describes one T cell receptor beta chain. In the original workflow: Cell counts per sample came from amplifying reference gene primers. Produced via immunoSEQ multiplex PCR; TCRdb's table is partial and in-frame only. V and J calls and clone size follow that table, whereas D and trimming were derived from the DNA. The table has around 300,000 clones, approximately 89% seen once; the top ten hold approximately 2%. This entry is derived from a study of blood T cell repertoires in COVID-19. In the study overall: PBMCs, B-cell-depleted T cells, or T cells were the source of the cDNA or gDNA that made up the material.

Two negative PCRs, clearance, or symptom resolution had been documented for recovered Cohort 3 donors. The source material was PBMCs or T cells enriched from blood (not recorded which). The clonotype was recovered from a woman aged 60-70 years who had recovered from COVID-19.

CDR3 sequence reads: CASSPGTGRPGELFF. For the CDR3, the DNA is TGTGCCAGCAGCCCCGGGACAGGTCGCCCCGGGGAGCTGTTTTTT. The rearrangement uses TRBV6-6 and TRBJ2-2, with 8 bases that match TRBD1. CDR3 length: 15 amino acids. The trim removed 6 bases at V and 6 bases at J, leaving 9 bases unmatched. From germline, CDR1 is MNHNY and CDR2 SVGAGI (reference sequence).